The 19 T cell receptor beta chains below were found in one sample sequenced in a study of blood T cell repertoires in COVID-19. This table comes from immunoSEQ multiplex PCR, and its TCRdb copy is limited to in-frame clones, with some not included. The sample carries about 150,000 clones, roughly 87% recorded once. The sample consisted of PBMCs or T cells enriched from blood (not recorded which). The source of these receptors is a woman aged 40 to 49 who had been exposed to COVID-19.

This chain uses TRBV3-1 (or the pseudogene TRBV3-2) with TRBJ1-1; 7 bases are shared with TRBD1. CDR3 length: 13 residues. The V segment lost 6 bases and the J segment 1 base; nucleotides outside the gene matches: 2. Per the germline V gene, CDR1 is LGHDT and CDR2 is YNNKEL (reference sequence). Written as DNA, the CDR3 is TGTGCCAGCAGGGACAGGAGGAACACTGAAGCTTTCTTT. Protein product: CASRDRRNTEAFF.

This rearrangement joins TRBV5-1 to TRBJ1-4; 9 bases fit TRBD1. Germline V gene lookup returns CDR1 SGHRS and CDR2 YFSETQ. J was trimmed by 7 bases and V by 5 bases; bases with no gene match: 3. The CDR3 contains 13 residues. CDR3 in DNA: TGCGCCAGCAGACAGGGGGCAAGTGAAAAACTGTTTTTT. Residues: CASRQGASEKLFF.

This clone showed up just a few times. This sequence joins TRBV28 and TRBJ1-2, with 8 positions matching TRBD1. The CDR3 consists of 13 residues. V was clipped by 3 bases and J by 8 bases; unmatched bases: 5. The germline gives CDR1 MDHEN, CDR2 SYDVKM. The CDR3 is CASSLETGVGYTF. CDR3 DNA sequence: TGTGCCAGCAGTTTGGAGACAGGGGTCGGCTACACCTTC.

The rearrangement links TRBV5-4 to TRBJ2-6, with D tentatively TRBD2 (5 bases). The V end was cut by 2 bases, the J end by 4 bases, with 13 bases between. Germline CDR1 SGHNT, CDR2 YYREEE (reference sequence). This CDR3 spans 16 amino acids. CDR3 DNA: TGTGCCAGCAGCTTACGCGCGGGCGCCGGGGCCAACGTCCTGACTTTC. Translation gives CASSLRAGAGANVLTF.

The rearrangement joins TRBV2 to TRBJ1-5, with 10 positions matching TRBD1. Germline lookup yields CDR1 SNHLY and CDR2 FYNNEI. Trimming removed 7 bases from V and 0 bases from J; junction bases left unmatched: 12. This CDR3 has 18 amino acids. Here the CDR3 DNA reads TGTGCCAGCACCTCTTACCGGACAGGGGGTCGTAGCAATCAGCCCCAGCATTTT. It codes for CASTSYRTGGRSNQPQHF.

The chain employs TRBV15 and TRBJ2-7; 7 nucleotides match TRBD1. Germline values: CDR1 LNHNV, CDR2 YYDKDF (reference sequence). The CDR3 spans 15 residues. The V gene end was trimmed by 0 bases and the J gene end by 2 bases; junction bases not matched to a gene: 4. Here the CDR3 DNA reads TGTGCCACCAGCAGAGAAGGGGACAGTACCTACGAGCAGTACTTC. This encodes CATSREGDSTYEQYF.

V usage is TRBV28 and J usage is TRBJ2-7, with TRBD2 matching over 9 bases. The CDR3 runs 16 residues. In germline, CDR1 is MDHEN, CDR2 SYDVKM. V dropped 3 bases and J dropped 0; count of bases not matched to a gene: 6. The CDR3 bases are TGTGCCAGCAGTTTTACGGGTAGCGGGAGCTCCTACGAGCAGTACTTC. Protein: CASSFTGSGSSYEQYF.

The genes are TRBV10-3 and TRBJ1-1; 7 bases line up with TRBD1. Trimming at V came to 11 bases and at J to 4 bases, leaving 10 bases not matched to a gene. The CDR3 has 13 residues. Germline V gene data show CDR1 as ENHRY and CDR2 as SYGVKD. Written as DNA, the CDR3 is TGTGCCTCCACGGACAGGTGGGGCACTGAAGCTTTCTTT. It encodes CASTDRWGTEAFF.

V and J are TRBV1 and TRBJ1-4; the D call in the table, TRBD1, was not verified against the DNA. TRBV1 has pseudogene status. The CDR3 spans 13 residues. The CDR3 region is CTSSPRGNEKLFF. The CDR3 DNA reads as TGCACCAGCAGCCCTAGGGGTAATGAAAAACTGTTTTTT.

The CDR3 DNA reads TGTGCCAGCAATACGGACAGAAACACCATATATTTT. This encodes CASNTDRNTIYF. The gene calls are TRBV2 and TRBJ1-3; D may be TRBD1 (5 bases). This CDR3 is built from 12 residues. Germline lookup yields CDR1 SNHLY and CDR2 FYNNEI. The V gene lost 7 bases and the J gene lost 5 bases, with 9 bases spanning the gap.

A single count supports this clone. The rearrangement uses TRBV5-4 and TRBJ2-3; TRBD2 matches at 16 bases. The V gene end was trimmed by 5 bases and the J gene end by 1 base; junction bases not matched to a gene: 7. This CDR3 is 18 amino acids long. In germline, CDR1 is SGHNT, CDR2 YYREEE (reference sequence). The DNA for the CDR3 is TGTGCCAGCAGTTCCGGGACTAGCGGGGGGGGTCGCACAGATACGCAGTATTTT. Encoded protein: CASSSGTSGGGRTDTQYF. Combining the CDR3 with reference TRBV5-4 and TRBJ2-3 gives the whole variable domain ETGVTQSPTHLIKTRGQQVTLRCSSQSGHNTVSWYQQALGQGPQFIFQYYREEENGRGNFPPRFSGLQFPNYSSELNVNALELDDSALYLCASSSGTSGGGRTDTQYFGPGTRLTVL.

This clone was counted a single time. V is TRBV24-1 and J is TRBJ1-5; 7 nucleotides match TRBD1. This CDR3 has 12 residues. V lost 4 bases to trimming and J lost 16 bases; unmatched junction nucleotides: 9. The germline V gene encodes CDR1 KGHDR and CDR2 SFDVKD. CDR3 loop: CATSDPTGPLHF. The DNA of the CDR3 is TGTGCCACCAGTGACCCGACAGGGCCTCTTCATTTT.

This clone was found once. This chain joins TRBV28 and TRBJ1-2; D call uncertain. The CDR3 extends over 14 amino acids. Germline assignment: CDR1 MDHEN and CDR2 SYDVKM. V was shortened by 7 bases and J by 4 bases, with 16 bases between the two germline ends. Here the CDR3 reads CASTISSSIYGYTF. The CDR3 nucleotides read TGTGCCAGCACTATATCCTCTAGTATCTATGGCTACACCTTC.

Points on this clone: One end of the junction is discordant with germline, which a read error may explain. V usage is TRBV2 and J usage is TRBJ1-4, with D unresolved. This CDR3 contains 15 residues. Germline lookup yields CDR1 SNHLY and CDR2 FYNNEI. In nucleotides, the CDR3 is TGTGCCAGCAGCCCCGTTGGAGGGAACCCCATCTATTTTCGTTTT. Its translation: CASSPVGGNPIYFRF.

The chain combines TRBV27 with TRBJ1-2, with a tentative D call TRBD1 (5 bases). The germline gives CDR1 MNHEY, CDR2 SMNVEV (reference sequence). Trimming stripped 7 bases from V and 2 bases from J, with 11 bases between. The CDR3 is 13 residues long. The CDR3: CASTTDLNYGYTF. DNA for the CDR3: TGTGCCAGCACGACAGACCTCAACTATGGCTACACCTTC.

V gene TRBV6-2 or TRBV6-3 combines with J gene TRBJ2-1; 7 nucleotides match TRBD2. With V trimmed by 1 base and J by 6 bases, 18 bases remained unmatched. The germline CDR1 and CDR2 sequences are MNHEY and SVGEGT. This CDR3 is built from 19 residues. The DNA for the CDR3 is TGTGCCAGCAGTTACTTCCCCAGCGGGAACGTCGGATCTCGCAATGAGCAGTTCTTC. It codes for CASSYFPSGNVGSRNEQFF.

The rearrangement joins TRBV11-2 to TRBJ1-6; 7 bases line up with TRBD1. The V and J ends lost 4 bases and 7 bases, in that order; junction bases with no gene match: 10. Germline V CDR1 and CDR2: SGHAT, FQNNGV. The CDR3 runs 16 residues. CDR3 nucleotides: TGTGCCAGCAGCTCAAGGACAGGCAATACGAATTCACCCCTCCACTTT. Residues: CASSSRTGNTNSPLHF.

The chain combines TRBV9 with TRBJ2-1; D is uncertain. The length of the CDR3 is 10 residues. Trimming left V 7 bases short and J 9 bases short, with 8 bases between. Germline lookup yields CDR1 SGDLS and CDR2 YYNGEE. Here the CDR3 reads CASERTEQFF. In DNA form, the CDR3 reads TGTGCCAGCGAGCGAACTGAGCAGTTCTTC.

This chain uses TRBV10-3 with TRBJ1-5, with 7 positions matching TRBD1. From germline, CDR1 is ENHRY and CDR2 SYGVKD. The CDR3 runs to 15 residues. V was clipped by 8 bases and J by 7 bases; unmatched bases: 14. The CDR3 loop is CAIGRETGSGQPQHF. CDR3 sequence (DNA): TGTGCCATCGGCCGCGAGACAGGGAGCGGACAGCCCCAGCATTTT.